This T cell receptor (beta chain) was found in a study of vaccination and CD4 T cells after COVID-19. About the study: Cells were stimulated with overlapping spike peptides from SARS-CoV-2, HCoV-NL63, HCoV-OC43 and HCoV-229E. Control cultures were given a CEFX pool, an HIV-1 Nef pool, or no peptide.

Cultured CD4+ T cell DNA underwent sequencing with the Oncomine TCR Beta short-read assay. Someone extracted genomic DNA from cultured CD4+ T cells. TCRdb re-called the PCR reads with MiXCR, one entry per CDR3 protein. The sample holds under 20,000 distinct CDR3 sequences, approximately 50% seen once. The CDR3 extends over 15 amino acids. The germline V gene has CDR1 SGHKS and CDR2 YYEKEE (reference sequence). The V end lost 1 base, the J end lost 3 bases, and 13 bases lay between the germline ends. Treatment noted: approximately 9-day PBMC culture with coronavirus spike peptide pools or control peptides (ViraFEST assay). This clonotype was detected only a few times. Its cognate antigen is unknown.

V is TRBV5-5 and J is TRBJ1-1, with D unresolved. Sequenced material: CD4+ T cells from blood, cultured in vitro. The receptor comes from a human donor who had recovered from COVID-19. CDR3 amino acids: CASSLWIGMDTEAFF. As DNA, the CDR3 is TGTGCCAGCAGCTTGTGGATAGGGATGGACACTGAAGCTTTCTTT.